The rows below give T cell receptor beta chains drawn from one sample of a study of identical twins. TCRdb used MiXCR to reprocess the 5' RACE reads, holding one entry per CDR3 protein. The sample yields 650,000 to 750,000 distinct CDR3 sequences, roughly 20% seen once. The same sample was also studied in work on T cells expressing NK-cell markers.

Sequencing was performed on PBMCs. These receptors were collected from a woman younger than 35 in good health. Each CDR3 is given with its conserved first and last residue. D genes are given only for firm matches. Clone sizes are given selectively: once, few, many, or a class where the clone is expanded.

CDR3: CASSLVGTVYEQYF
DNA: TGTGCCAGCAGCTTGGTTGGAACCGTCTACGAGCAGTACTTC
size: -
V: TRBV7-8
D: -
J: TRBJ2-7

CDR3: CATGAGSEGETQYF
DNA: TGTGCCACCGGAGCGGGGTCGGAGGGAGAGACCCAGTACTTC
size: -
V: TRBV15
D: TRBD2
J: TRBJ2-5

CDR3: CASSASRGSPLHF
DNA: TGTGCCAGCAGTGCATCTCGTGGTTCACCCCTCCACTTT
size: few
V: TRBV27
D: -
J: TRBJ1-6

CDR3: CASSTIPGTVYNEQFF
DNA: TGCGCCAGCAGCACCATACCCGGGACAGTTTACAATGAGCAGTTCTTC
size: few
V: TRBV5-1
D: TRBD1
J: TRBJ2-1

CDR3: CAISPIAGGSLNEQFF
DNA: TGTGCCATCAGCCCTATAGCAGGAGGGTCCCTTAATGAGCAGTTCTTC
size: -
V: TRBV10-3
D: -
J: TRBJ2-1

CDR3: CASSLLGTGADTQYF
DNA: TGTGCCAGCAGCTTATTAGGGACAGGGGCAGATACGCAGTATTTT
size: -
V: TRBV7-9
D: TRBD1
J: TRBJ2-3

CDR3: CASSFTSVEQYF
DNA: TGCGCCAGCAGCTTTACTAGCGTCGAGCAGTACTTC
size: few
V: TRBV5-1
D: TRBD2
J: TRBJ2-7

CDR3: CASSLTTSTDTQYF
DNA: TGCGCCAGCAGCTTAACAACTAGCACAGATACGCAGTATTTT
size: few
V: TRBV5-1
D: -
J: TRBJ2-3

CDR3: CASSLMAGRNLYEQYF
DNA: TGTGCCAGCAGCTTAATGGCCGGGAGGAATCTGTACGAGCAGTACTTC
size: few
V: TRBV7-9
D: TRBD2
J: TRBJ2-7

CDR3: CSALRDRVDTDTQYF
DNA: TGCAGTGCTCTCCGGGACAGGGTGGACACAGATACGCAGTATTTT
size: once
V: TRBV20-1
D: TRBD1
J: TRBJ2-3

CDR3: CASSPTPGQGATEAFF
DNA: TGTGCCAGCAGCCCCACCCCAGGGCAGGGCGCCACTGAAGCTTTCTTT
size: -
V: TRBV7-8
D: -
J: TRBJ1-1

CDR3: CSANRDRVNSPLHF
DNA: TGCAGTGCTAACCGGGACAGGGTTAATTCACCCCTCCACTTT
size: few
V: TRBV20-1
D: TRBD1
J: TRBJ1-6

CDR3: CASSETSVGQETQYF
DNA: TGCGCCAGCAGTGAGACCAGCGTCGGACAAGAGACCCAGTACTTC
size: many
V: TRBV10-2
D: -
J: TRBJ2-5

CDR3: CATSRADRGSYEQYF
DNA: TGTGCCACCAGCAGGGCCGACAGGGGGTCCTACGAGCAGTACTTC
size: -
V: TRBV15
D: TRBD1
J: TRBJ2-7

CDR3: CSVGPGQGAGNEQFF
DNA: TGCAGCGTTGGCCCGGGACAGGGGGCTGGAAATGAGCAGTTCTTC
size: few
V: TRBV29-1
D: TRBD1
J: TRBJ2-1

CDR3: CSVEDLSAETSHEQYF
DNA: TGCAGCGTTGAAGATCTTTCAGCAGAAACTTCCCACGAGCAGTACTTC
size: many
V: TRBV29-1
D: -
J: TRBJ2-7

CDR3: CASAADQETQYF
DNA: TGCGCCAGCGCGGCAGACCAAGAGACCCAGTACTTC
size: many
V: TRBV10-2
D: -
J: TRBJ2-5

CDR3: CSAHPRVADTQYF
DNA: TGCAGTGCACATCCCAGGGTCGCAGATACGCAGTATTTT
size: few
V: TRBV20-1
D: -
J: TRBJ2-3

CDR3: CASRTGTSGRKTQYF
DNA: TGTGCCAGCAGAACCGGGACTAGCGGTCGGAAGACCCAGTACTTC
size: -
V: TRBV6-2/TRBV6-3
D: TRBD2
J: TRBJ2-5

CDR3: CASSSFSEQYF
DNA: TGTGCCAGCAGCTCTTTCTCTGAGCAGTACTTC
size: few
V: TRBV14
D: -
J: TRBJ2-7

CDR3: CASSLSVGLAGDTQHF
DNA: TGCGCCAGCAGCTTGTCGGTGGGACTAGCGGGAGATACGCAGCATTTT
size: -
V: TRBV5-1
D: -
J: TRBJ1-5

CDR3: CASSQLAGVYNEQFF
DNA: TGCGCCAGCAGTCAACTAGCGGGAGTTTACAATGAGCAGTTCTTC
size: -
V: TRBV5-1
D: TRBD2
J: TRBJ2-1

CDR3: CAISESGAASWRSYNEQFF
DNA: TGTGCCATCAGTGAGTCGGGGGCGGCTAGCTGGCGCTCCTACAATGAGCAGTTCTTC
size: few
V: TRBV10-3
D: -
J: TRBJ2-1

CDR3: CSAPREGPEAFF
DNA: TGCAGTGCTCCTCGAGAGGGGCCAGAAGCTTTCTTT
size: -
V: TRBV20-1
D: -
J: TRBJ1-1

CDR3: CASSDRFSSNQPQHF
DNA: TGTGCCAGCAGCGACAGGTTCTCTAGCAATCAGCCCCAGCATTTT
size: few
V: TRBV5-6
D: -
J: TRBJ1-5

CDR3: CASTREGGEQFF
DNA: TGCGCCAGCACGAGGGAGGGGGGTGAGCAGTTCTTC
size: many
V: TRBV5-1
D: -
J: TRBJ2-1

CDR3: CSALPGQSYEQYF
DNA: TGCAGTGCGCTGCCGGGACAGTCCTACGAGCAGTACTTC
size: many
V: TRBV20-1
D: TRBD1
J: TRBJ2-7

CDR3: CASSLGGLAADYEQYF
DNA: TGTGCCAGCAGCTTAGGGGGACTAGCGGCAGACTACGAGCAGTACTTC
size: -
V: TRBV7-6
D: TRBD2
J: TRBJ2-7

CDR3: CAIPRSDNYNEQFF
DNA: TGTGCCATCCCCCGGAGCGATAATTACAATGAGCAGTTCTTC
size: -
V: TRBV10-3
D: -
J: TRBJ2-1

CDR3: CATSDPSGGHTGELFF
DNA: TGTGCCACCAGTGACCCTAGCGGGGGACACACCGGGGAGCTGTTTTTT
size: -
V: TRBV24-1
D: TRBD2
J: TRBJ2-2

CDR3: CSVDGQGTDTQYF
DNA: TGCAGCGTTGACGGGCAGGGCACAGATACGCAGTATTTT
size: few
V: TRBV29-1
D: -
J: TRBJ2-3

CDR3: CSARAADSSTDTQYF
DNA: TGCAGTGCTAGAGCGGCAGATTCGAGCACAGATACGCAGTATTTT
size: -
V: TRBV20-1
D: -
J: TRBJ2-3

CDR3: CSAISGTAVTDTQYF
DNA: TGCAGTGCTATTTCCGGGACAGCTGTCACAGATACGCAGTATTTT
size: few
V: TRBV20-1
D: TRBD1
J: TRBJ2-3